This T cell receptor beta chain was sequenced for a study of blood T cell repertoires in COVID-19. Study information: Acute and convalescent COVID-19 samples came from the United States, Italy and Spain. From T cells, B-cell-depleted T cells, or PBMCs came the material, which was cDNA or gDNA.

In the authors' methods: Researchers report that nucleated cell counts were estimated from reference gene primer amplification. Data came from immunoSEQ multiplex PCR; TCRdb stores just in-frame clones and leaves some out. That table supplies the V and J calls and clone size; D and trimming were determined from the DNA. The sample consists of over 250,000 clones, 83% of them appearing once. The source material was peripheral blood. The sequence was collected from a woman between 45 and 65 years old who had recovered from COVID-19.

This CDR3 is CASSPGRGIYNEQFF. Here the CDR3 DNA reads TGTGCCAGCAGTCCAGGGCGGGGGATATACAATGAGCAGTTCTTC. The chain links TRBV28 to TRBJ2-1; 7 bases are shared with TRBD2. The germline V gene has CDR1 MDHEN and CDR2 SYDVKM. V lost 5 bases, J lost 4 bases, and 8 bases stayed unmatched. The CDR3 runs 15 residues.